Shown below are 16 T cell receptor beta chains from a single sample sequenced in a study of blood T cell repertoires in COVID-19. Clones were read by immunoSEQ multiplex PCR, and TCRdb kept only the in-frame ones, dropping some. The sample consists of 20,000 to 30,000 clones, roughly nine tenths of them appearing once. Source material: peripheral blood. The receptors were sampled from a human donor in a cohort sampled during active COVID-19.

This CDR3 reads CASSPGQGRYGYTF. The DNA of the CDR3 is TGTGCCAGCAGCCCCGGACAGGGGAGGTATGGCTACACCTTC. This chain links TRBV28 with TRBJ1-2; 9 bases match TRBD1. V gave up 6 bases and J gave up 5 bases; unmatched junction bases: 7. This CDR3 is built from 14 residues. CDR1 MDHEN and CDR2 SYDVKM come from the germline V gene.

This chain connects TRBV7-9 to TRBJ2-5; 12 bases align to TRBD2. The J segment lost 5 bases and the V segment lost 4 bases, leaving 5 bases of the junction unmatched. Germline assignment: CDR1 SEHNR and CDR2 FQNEAQ (reference sequence). This CDR3 is built from 15 residues. CDR3 amino acids: CASSYGLAGRETQYF. DNA of the CDR3: TGTGCCAGCAGCTACGGACTAGCGGGACGGGAGACCCAGTACTTC.

V and J are TRBV3-1 (or the pseudogene TRBV3-2) and TRBJ1-2; 8 bases are a match to TRBD1. From germline, CDR1 is LGHDT and CDR2 YNNKEL (reference sequence). Unmatched junction bases numbered 6, after V lost 2 bases and J lost 4 bases. The CDR3 extends over 15 amino acids. The CDR3 sequence is CASSQQGASSYGYTF. DNA of the CDR3: TGTGCCAGCAGCCAACAGGGGGCATCCTCCTATGGCTACACCTTC.

This rearrangement joins TRBV7-3 to TRBJ1-3; possible D gene TRBD1, 5 bases. Germline CDR1 and CDR2: SGHTA and FQGTGA. This CDR3 has 16 residues. V was trimmed by 0 bases and J by 0 bases, leaving 9 bases between them. CDR3 coding DNA: TGTGCCAGCAGCTTAACGGGGGGGTACTCTGGAAACACCATATATTTT. Translating it yields CASSLTGGYSGNTIYF.

The chain is built from TRBV4-2 and TRBJ2-2, with TRBD2 as a possible D gene (6 bases). This CDR3 has 18 residues. Trimming left V 0 bases short and J 4 bases short, with 18 bases between. Per germline, CDR1 LGHNA and CDR2 YNFKEQ. DNA of the CDR3: TGTGCCAGCAGCCAAGATATGACTAGGGCCTTGCGCACCGGGGAGCTGTTTTTT. It translates to CASSQDMTRALRTGELFF.

The chain couples TRBV6-6 to TRBJ2-3; possible D gene TRBD2, 6 bases. The CDR3 sequence is 16 residues long. The germline V gene encodes CDR1 MNHNY and CDR2 SVGAGI (reference sequence). V shed 6 bases and J shed 1 base, with 17 bases lying between them. The CDR3 DNA reads as TGTGCCAGCAGCCCCAATAGCGGCGGAGGCACAGATACGCAGTATTTT. Translating gives CASSPNSGGGTDTQYF.

The gene calls are TRBV5-4 and TRBJ2-5; the match to TRBD1 covers 8 bases. With 3 bases clipped from V and 4 bases from J, the junction kept 2 bases outside the gene matches. This CDR3 contains 13 residues. Germline CDR1 SGHNT, CDR2 YYREEE (reference sequence). As DNA, the CDR3 is TGTGCCAGCAGCTCAGGGGGCGGAGAGACCCAGTACTTC. Its translation: CASSSGGGETQYF.

The J gene is TRBJ1-1, the V gene TRBV5-1; D uncertain. This CDR3 is 13 amino acids long. V lost 2 bases to trimming and J lost 0 bases, with 5 bases between them. Looked up from germline, CDR1 is SGHRS and CDR2 is YFSETQ. CDR3 nucleotides: TGCGCCAGCAGCTTAGCCGTGAACACTGAAGCTTTCTTT. Its translation is CASSLAVNTEAFF.

This chain connects TRBV6-1 to TRBJ2-7; 13 nucleotides align to TRBD2. V was clipped by 3 bases and J by 3 bases; unmatched bases: 8. Germline assignment: CDR1 MNHNS and CDR2 SASEGT. This CDR3 has 17 residues. CDR3 loop: CASSEMRTSGGYYEQYF. CDR3 coding DNA: TGTGCCAGCAGTGAGATGAGGACTAGCGGGGGATACTACGAGCAGTACTTC.

The V and J genes are TRBV11-2 and TRBJ1-1; D call uncertain. Germline CDR1 SGHAT, CDR2 FQNNGV. V was cut by 6 bases and J by 4 bases, with 15 bases left in between. The CDR3 is 14 amino acids. CDR3 in DNA: TGTGCCAGCAGAAAAGAGGGAGGGATCACTGAAGCTTTCTTT. Its protein is CASRKEGGITEAFF.

CDR3 region: CAWSMGGTGVNEQFF. Written as DNA, the CDR3 is TGTGCCTGGAGCATGGGAGGGACAGGGGTTAATGAGCAGTTCTTC. This chain links TRBV30 with TRBJ2-1, with TRBD1 matching 10 bases. This CDR3 is 15 amino acids long. The junction had 9 bases not matched to a gene; V was cut back by 3 bases and J by 7 bases. Germline V gene lookup returns CDR1 GTSNPN and CDR2 SVGIG (reference sequence).

The chain couples TRBV18 to TRBJ1-1; tentatively, D is TRBD1 (6 bases). The length of the CDR3 is 16 residues. Trimming took 4 bases from V and 1 from J, leaving 16 bases between them. Germline V gene sequence: CDR1 KGHSH, CDR2 LQKENI. CDR3 protein: CASSLFLTGKNTEAFF. The CDR3 DNA sequence: TGTGCCAGCTCACTATTTTTAACAGGGAAGAACACTGAAGCTTTCTTT.

The V gene is TRBV2, the J gene TRBJ2-3, with TRBD1 matching over 7 bases. Losses at the gene ends were 5 bases for V and 2 bases for J; bases not matched to a gene: 4. Looked up from germline, CDR1 is SNHLY and CDR2 is FYNNEI. The CDR3 runs to 14 residues. For the CDR3, the DNA is TGTGCCAGCAGTAGGACAGGAAACACAGATACGCAGTATTTT. This codes for CASSRTGNTDTQYF.

V is TRBV5-4 and J is TRBJ2-5; 8 bases agree with TRBD2. The CDR3 extends over 16 amino acids. The germline V gene encodes CDR1 SGHNT and CDR2 YYREEE (reference sequence). The trim removed 4 bases at V and 3 bases at J, leaving 11 bases unmatched. The CDR3 here is CASSPYQSSGEETQYF. The CDR3 nucleotides read TGTGCCAGCAGCCCCTATCAGAGTAGCGGGGAAGAGACCCAGTACTTC.

The chain has TRBV28 and TRBJ2-5, with D hard to call. Trimming took off 6 bases at V and 5 bases at J, with 10 bases between the two ends. CDR1 is MDHEN, CDR2 SYDVKM, per germline. The CDR3 contains 12 residues. CDR3 nucleotide sequence: TGTGCCAGCAGCCTTCTTCAGGAGACCCAGTACTTC. Its protein is CASSLLQETQYF.

V gene TRBV5-1 combines with J gene TRBJ2-7, with 12 bases fitting TRBD2. The V gene's germline CDR1 is SGHRS and CDR2 YFSETQ. The length of the CDR3 is 14 residues. After removal of 4 bases from V and 6 bases from J, the junction contained 5 bases not matched to a gene. Here the CDR3 reads CASSIGTSGREQYF. The DNA for the CDR3 is TGCGCCAGCAGCATCGGGACTAGCGGGCGCGAGCAGTACTTC. The full variable domain, completed using reference TRBV5-1 and TRBJ2-7, is KAGVTQTPRYLIKTRGQQVTLSCSPISGHRSVSWYQQTPGQGLQFLFEYFSETQRNKGNFPGRFSGRQFSNSRSEMNVSTLELGDSALYLCASSIGTSGREQYFGPGTRLTVT.